The 29 T cell receptor beta chains given below trace back to one sample, sequenced in a study of regulatory T cells in long-lasting Graves disease listed by TCRdb under 2021. The label giving this sample's time point can be read as: newly diagnosed GD, antithyroid drugs for less than 3 months. For both TCR sequencing and RNA sequencing, RNA was extracted from PBMCs in TRIzol. The receptor library was made with multiplex PCR. Sequencing was performed on an Illumina HiSeq 4000. To build TCR beta libraries, CDR3 regions were amplified by Arm-PCR using iRepertoire HTBI primers. TCRdb cleaned the public reads at Q25 with fastp, built clones with MiXCR and kept in-frame beta chains. Here each entry gathers all rows of one CDR3 protein and keeps the most common genes and DNA. Across this sample there are 350,000 to 500,000 distinct CDR3 sequences, with 15% to 20% seen only once. The leading ten clones occupy about 10% of the sample.

These data are also associated with another study on T cells in Graves' hyperthyroidism and ophthalmopathy.

Sequences were derived from peripheral blood mononuclear cells (PBMCs), sampled at new diagnosis, from a patient treated with antithyroid drugs. These receptors were obtained from a woman aged 25 to 39 with Graves disease. Donor details come from another sample of the same person, matched by shared clones.

This clonotype was detected ten times or more. V and J are TRBV27 and TRBJ2-7, with TRBD2 as a possible D gene (5 bases). CDR1 and CDR2 (germline): MNHEY, SMNVEV (reference sequence). The length of the CDR3 is 15 residues. The V end lost 5 bases, the J end lost 4 bases, and 18 bases lay between the germline ends. CDR3: CASSASGLGVYEQYF. The CDR3 DNA reads TGTGCCAGCAGTGCCTCCGGACTCGGTGTGTACGAGCAGTACTTC.

There are many counts of this clonotype. This sequence joins TRBV18 and TRBJ1-4; 9 nucleotides agree with TRBD1. This CDR3 is 15 amino acids long. With V trimmed by 5 bases and J by 5 bases, 6 bases remained unmatched. Germline values: CDR1 KGHSH, CDR2 LQKENI. The CDR3 loop reads CASSSSGTGNEKLFF. CDR3 nucleotides: TGTGCCAGCTCATCCTCCGGGACAGGGAATGAAAAACTGTTTTTT.

The gene calls are TRBV28 and TRBJ2-7; 7 bases line up with TRBD1. The CDR3 sequence is 18 residues long. V was clipped by 4 bases and J by 0 bases; unmatched bases: 15. Germline V gene lookup returns CDR1 MDHEN and CDR2 SYDVKM. The CDR3: CASSSIRRGQSPSYEQYF. The CDR3 DNA follows: TGTGCCAGCAGTTCTATACGTCGGGGACAGTCCCCCTCCTACGAGCAGTACTTC.

As to this clonotype: A clone one base away is much larger, so this may be a read error. The chain combines TRBV5-1 with TRBJ2-1; 14 bases fit TRBD2. This CDR3 region has 17 residues. Germline V gives CDR1 SGHRS, CDR2 YFSETQ. The V and J ends lost 1 base and 12 bases, in that order; junction bases with no gene match: 12. CDR3 coding DNA: TGCGCCAGCAGCTTGTCGGTGGGACTAGCGGGAGAGAGTGGGCAGTTCTTC. Protein product: CASSLSVGLAGESGQFF.

This clonotype was observed many times. The chain links TRBV9 to TRBJ2-5; unclear D gene. With 0 bases removed from V and 5 bases from J, the gap between germline ends came to 17 bases. CDR3 size: 16 residues. Germline CDR1 SGDLS, CDR2 YYNGEE. The CDR3 sequence is CASSVEARSSAETQYF. The CDR3 coding sequence is TGTGCCAGCAGCGTAGAGGCAAGATCCAGTGCTGAGACCCAGTACTTC. The full variable domain, in which reference TRBV9 and TRBJ2-5 provide the parts outside the CDR3, is DSGVTQTPKHLITATGQRVTLRCSPRSGDLSVYWYQQSLDQGLQFLIQYYNGEERAKGNILERFSAQQFPDLHSELNLSSLELGDSALYFCASSVEARSSAETQYFGPGTRLLVL.

This clonotype occurred a few times. This chain connects TRBV19 to TRBJ1-1, with D unresolved. V dropped 3 bases and J dropped 1 base, with 9 bases sitting between them. Germline V gives CDR1 LNHDA, CDR2 SQIVND (reference sequence). The CDR3 length is 14 residues. CDR3 residues: CASSIRHGNTEAFF. The CDR3 DNA is TGTGCCAGTAGTATTCGACACGGGAACACTGAAGCTTTCTTT. Full variable domain (rest looked up from reference TRBV19 and TRBJ1-1): DGGITQSPKYLFRKEGQNVTLSCEQNLNHDAMYWYRQDPGQGLRLIYYSQIVNDFQKGDIAEGYSVSREKKESFPLTVTSAQKNPTAFYLCASSIRHGNTEAFFGQGTRLTVV.

This clonotype was picked up a small number of times. The chain joins TRBV6-4 to TRBJ1-4; D may be TRBD1 (5 bases). The CDR3 runs 15 residues. The V gene's germline CDR1 is MRHNA and CDR2 SNTAGT. V lost 2 bases and J 7 bases, leaving 14 bases between the germline ends. The chain's CDR3 is CASSDPPSGTEKLFF. The CDR3 DNA is TGTGCCAGCAGTGACCCTCCCTCCGGGACTGAAAAACTGTTTTTT.

There are many counts of this clonotype. V gene TRBV27 combines with J gene TRBJ1-5, with 7 bases identical to TRBD1. Germline V gene sequence: CDR1 MNHEY, CDR2 SMNVEV (reference sequence). CDR3 length equals 13 residues. The V gene end was trimmed by 5 bases and the J gene end by 10 bases; junction bases not matched to a gene: 8. CDR3 sequence (DNA): TGTGCCAGCAGTCCCGGGACAGACGATCCCCAGCATTTT. It yields the protein CASSPGTDDPQHF.

The rearrangement links TRBV15 to TRBJ2-4; 11 nucleotides agree with TRBD1. The J call may be incorrect, as the DNA end agrees better with TRBJ2-7. Looked up from germline, CDR1 is LNHNV and CDR2 is YYDKDF (reference sequence). This CDR3 comprises 14 residues. The CDR3 sequence is CATLNRDRGSEQYF. The CDR3, as DNA: TGTGCCACCCTTAACCGGGACAGGGGGTCCGAGCAGTACTTC.

This clonotype was picked up many times. The chain combines TRBV6-5 with TRBJ2-7; D is undetermined. V lost 0 bases and J 6 bases, leaving 6 bases between the germline ends. Germline CDR1 MNHEY, CDR2 SVGAGI. The CDR3 is 12 amino acids. CDR3 loop: CASSYSGIEQYF. The DNA for the CDR3 is TGTGCCAGCAGTTACTCAGGTATCGAGCAGTACTTC.

At least ten counts were recorded for this clonotype. V is TRBV5-1 and J is TRBJ2-7; TRBD2 might be the D (6 bases). The CDR3 spans 14 residues. V was shortened by 0 bases and J by 9 bases, with 16 bases between the two germline ends. The germline V gene has CDR1 SGHRS and CDR2 YFSETQ. CDR3 residues: CASSLDRGTERQYF. DNA for the CDR3: TGCGCCAGCAGCTTGGATCGGGGGACGGAACGGCAGTACTTC.

In this sample, this clonotype turned up many times. The CDR3 sequence: CSARLGAPNTEAFF. The CDR3 DNA reads as TGCAGTGCTAGGTTGGGGGCACCGAACACTGAAGCTTTCTTT. This rearrangement joins TRBV20-1 to TRBJ1-1, with a weak D call TRBD1 (6 bases). Trimming cost V 3 bases and J 1 base, with 12 bases left between them. The germline V gene has CDR1 DFQATT and CDR2 SNEGSKA (reference sequence). This CDR3 region has 14 residues.

This clonotype has a count of ten or more. A much larger clone is a single base away; this may be a read error. This chain joins TRBV13 and TRBJ2-5; 10 bases match TRBD2. Trimming at V came to 4 bases and at J to 3 bases, leaving 2 bases not matched to a gene. This CDR3 has 14 amino acids. Looked up from germline, CDR1 is PRHDT and CDR2 is FYEKMQ (reference sequence). CDR3 region: CASSSGLAEETQYF. Written as DNA, the CDR3 is TGTGCCAGCAGCTCCGGACTAGCGGAAGAGACCCAGTACTTC.

This clonotype was counted at least ten times. The chain carries TRBV5-1 and TRBJ2-7, with TRBD1 identical over 8 bases. CDR1 SGHRS and CDR2 YFSETQ come from the germline V gene. CDR3 length: 13 residues. V was pared by 4 bases and J by 3 bases, with 3 bases of the junction left unmatched. The CDR3 bases are TGCGCCAGCAGCAAGGACAGGGACTACGAGCAGTACTTC. It is translated as CASSKDRDYEQYF.

This clonotype occurred a few times. The chain couples TRBV19 to TRBJ1-1; 10 bases are a match to TRBD1. The J segment lost 5 bases and the V segment lost 8 bases, leaving 8 bases of the junction unmatched. The CDR3 runs 14 residues. CDR1 LNHDA and CDR2 SQIVND come from the germline V gene (reference sequence). CDR3 in DNA: TGTGCCAGTCAGACAGGGGGCTTATGGACTGAAGCTTTCTTT. Protein product: CASQTGGLWTEAFF.

The chain uses TRBV20-1 and TRBJ2-2; 14 bases align to TRBD2. The CDR3 is 15 residues long. Germline V lookup: CDR1 DFQATT, CDR2 SNEGSKA (reference sequence). V trimming: 5 bases; J trimming: 5 bases; junction bases outside the gene matches: 4. The CDR3 loop reads CSAEGLAGETGELFF. The DNA of the CDR3 is TGCAGTGCTGAGGGACTAGCGGGAGAGACCGGGGAGCTGTTTTTT.

The gene calls are TRBV7-2 and TRBJ2-7; a possible D gene is TRBD1 (6 bases). V dropped 5 bases and J dropped 6 bases, with 17 bases sitting between them. Germline CDR1 reads SGHTA; CDR2 reads FQGNSA. The CDR3 is 14 residues long. The CDR3 bases are TGTGCCAGCAGCATGACGACAGGTCTGGGCGAGCAGTACTTC. Translation gives CASSMTTGLGEQYF.

This clonotype was seen only a few times. V usage is TRBV6-2 or TRBV6-3 and J usage is TRBJ2-1, with 8 bases matching TRBD1. J was trimmed by 3 bases and V by 0 bases; bases with no gene match: 4. Germline V gene data show CDR1 as MNHEY and CDR2 as SVGEGT. This CDR3 has 16 residues. The CDR3: CASSYSRTGNYNEQFF. The CDR3 nucleotides are TGTGCCAGCAGTTACTCTCGGACAGGGAACTACAATGAGCAGTTCTTC.

This clonotype was observed many times. The chain combines TRBV19 with TRBJ2-7; D remains ambiguous. The germline V gene has CDR1 LNHDA and CDR2 SQIVND (reference sequence). Trimming shortened V by 5 bases and J by 5 bases, and 16 bases separated the two germline ends. This CDR3 is built from 14 residues. The CDR3 nucleotides read TGTGCCAGTAGTTCCCACGCAAAGGCCGACGAGCAGTACTTC. Encoded protein: CASSSHAKADEQYF.

Ten or more counts support this clonotype. The V and J genes are TRBV5-1 and TRBJ1-1; perhaps TRBD1 as D (6 bases). Trimming pared 5 bases from V and 3 bases from J, leaving 17 bases between. The CDR3 runs to 15 residues. Germline lookup yields CDR1 SGHRS and CDR2 YFSETQ. The CDR3 DNA follows: TGCGCCAGCAGTTCCCGGTCGAGGGGGGACACTGAAGCTTTCTTT. It yields the protein CASSSRSRGDTEAFF.

In regard to this clonotype: A far larger clone differs by one base, so this is likely a read error. V is TRBV6-2 or TRBV6-3 and J is TRBJ2-7; D is ambiguous. The CDR3 consists of 13 residues. Trimming shortened V by 5 bases and J by 6 bases, and 14 bases separated the two germline ends. Per the germline V gene, CDR1 is MNHEY and CDR2 is SVGEGT. CDR3 in DNA: TGTGCCAGCAGTGCCTCCTTCCCCTGCGAGCAGTACTTC. Translation gives CASSASFPCEQYF.

Note on this clonotype: This clone may be a read error of a much larger clone one base away. This chain links TRBV20-1 with TRBJ2-7; TRBD2 agrees at 12 bases. CDR1 DFQATT and CDR2 SNEGSKA come from the germline V gene (reference sequence). The CDR3 covers 17 residues. DNA of the CDR3: TGCAGTGCTAGAGATGGACTAGCGGGACTACCCTCCTACGAGCTGTACTTC. As protein: CSARDGLAGLPSYELYF.

This clonotype has just a few counts. The rearrangement uses TRBV27 and TRBJ2-1, with TRBD2 matching 12 bases. Germline-derived CDR1 and CDR2 are MNHEY and SMNVEV (reference sequence). V shed 4 bases and J 5 bases; nucleotides not matched to a gene: 6. CDR3 size: 16 residues. The CDR3 sequence: CASSSPRLAGDNEQFF. Written as DNA, the CDR3 is TGTGCCAGCAGTTCCCCTCGACTAGCGGGAGACAATGAGCAGTTCTTC.

Concerning this clonotype: A much larger clone differs from this one at a single base, so this may be a read error. V usage is TRBV7-7 and J usage is TRBJ2-7; D may match TRBD1 or TRBD2 (6 bases each). The CDR3 consists of 16 residues. Per germline, CDR1 SSHAT and CDR2 FNYEAQ (reference sequence). The CDR3 nucleotides are TGTGCTAGCGACCGTTATCCACTGGGGGGCAGGGACGAGCAGTACTTC. It is translated as CASDRYPLGGRDEQYF.

This clonotype was found a few times. The CDR3 nucleotides are TGTGCCAGCAGTTACACCGAGAACACTGAAGCTTTCTTT. Translation: CASSYTENTEAFF. The rearrangement uses TRBV6-5 and TRBJ1-1; D gene uncertain. This CDR3 comprises 13 residues. Trimming left V 2 bases short and J 1 base short, with 5 bases between. Germline V gene lookup returns CDR1 MNHEY and CDR2 SVGAGI.

This rearrangement joins TRBV4-3 to TRBJ2-2, with D uncertain. The CDR3 covers 14 residues. Trimming cost V 4 bases and J 5 bases, with 11 bases left between them. Germline V gene data show CDR1 as LGHNA and CDR2 as YSLEER. CDR3 sequence (DNA): TGCGCCAGCAGCCTGATGACCCGTACCGGGGAGCTGTTTTTT. Protein product: CASSLMTRTGELFF.

This clonotype was counted ten times or more. The CDR3 here is CASSPLVRYEQYF. As DNA, the CDR3 is TGTGCCAGCAGTCCACTCGTGCGATACGAGCAGTACTTC. J is TRBJ2-7 and V is TRBV27; D gene unclear. Germline V CDR1 and CDR2: MNHEY, SMNVEV (reference sequence). This CDR3 region has 13 residues. The V gene lost 5 bases and the J gene lost 4 bases, with 12 bases spanning the gap.

This clonotype was detected ten times or more. The chain employs TRBV3-1 and TRBJ1-1; D unclear. The CDR3 is made up of 15 amino acids. The V and J ends lost 1 base and 0 bases respectively, with 9 bases between them. From germline, CDR1 is LGHDT and CDR2 YNNKEL (reference sequence). The CDR3 loop reads CASSQGGIMNTEAFF. The CDR3 DNA reads TGTGCCAGCAGCCAAGGAGGTATCATGAACACTGAAGCTTTCTTT.

The J gene is TRBJ1-2, the V gene TRBV7-9; D uncertain. The CDR3 spans 16 residues. The V and J ends lost 3 bases and 7 bases respectively, with 21 bases between them. Per germline, CDR1 SEHNR and CDR2 FQNEAQ (reference sequence). This chain's CDR3 is CASSLPRLGKEAGYTF. The CDR3 nucleotides are TGTGCCAGCAGCTTGCCGCGGTTAGGGAAGGAGGCTGGCTACACCTTC.